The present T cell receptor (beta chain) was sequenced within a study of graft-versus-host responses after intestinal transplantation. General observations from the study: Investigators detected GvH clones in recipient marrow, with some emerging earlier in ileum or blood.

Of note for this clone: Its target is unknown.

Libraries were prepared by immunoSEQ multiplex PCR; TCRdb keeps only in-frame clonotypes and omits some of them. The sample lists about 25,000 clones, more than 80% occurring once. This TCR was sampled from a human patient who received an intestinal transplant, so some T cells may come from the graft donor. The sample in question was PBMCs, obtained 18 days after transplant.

The CDR3 sequence: CASSPYSSGTEAFF. CDR3 DNA: TGTGCCAGCAGTCCCTACAGTAGTGGCACTGAAGCTTTCTTT. The rearrangement uses TRBV6-5 and TRBJ1-1, with D uncertain. Germline V gene data show CDR1 as MNHEY and CDR2 as SVGAGI. The CDR3 covers 14 residues. V lost 5 bases and J 4 bases, leaving 14 bases between the germline ends.